This T cell receptor beta chain was retrieved from a study of T cell responses to AZD1222 COVID-19 vaccine. The germline gives CDR1 SGHAT, CDR2 FQNNGV. The V gene lost 1 base and the J gene lost 4 bases, with 8 bases spanning the gap. The CDR3 is 15 amino acids. Using immunoSEQ multiplex PCR, the repertoire was profiled, and TCRdb retains in-frame clones only, with some absent. The sample consists of approximately 150,000 clones, about nine tenths of them appearing once. The source is an adult in good health. This specimen consisted of peripheral blood, obtained on day 0 of AZD1222 vaccination. V usage is TRBV11-2 and J usage is TRBJ2-6; tentative D call: TRBD2 (5 bases). CDR3 nucleotide sequence: TGTGCCAGCAGCTTAGCTGAGGGCGGGGCCAACGTCCTGACTTTC. Its translation: CASSLAEGGANVLTF.